These 15 T cell receptor beta chains share one sample of origin, sequenced in a study of cytomegalovirus exposure and HLA in healthy donors. The PCR contained 60 Vbeta and 13 Jbeta primers. TCRdb keeps only in-frame clones here, not all; method: immunoSEQ multiplex PCR. Of about 130,000 clones in the sample, 73% were seen once. The specimen sequenced was PBMCs. The receptors were gathered from a man aged 55 to 70 in good health and CMV-seropositive.

Comment on this clone: One end of the junction fails to match germline, which may point to a read error. The CDR3 DNA sequence: TGCGCCAGCAGTTTGGGGGACAGGGTAGAGGAAAAACTGTTTTTT. Translation: CASSLGDRVEEKLFF. The gene calls are TRBV5-1 and TRBJ1-4; 9 bases align to TRBD1. Germline V gene lookup returns CDR1 SGHRS and CDR2 YFSETQ. The CDR3 contains 15 residues.

The V and J genes are TRBV28 and TRBJ2-3, with D perhaps TRBD1 (5 bases). Germline CDR1 MDHEN, CDR2 SYDVKM. There are 14 residues in the CDR3. Trimming left V 5 bases short and J 1 base short, with 10 bases between. For the CDR3, the DNA is TGTGCCAGCAGTGGAAGGGGCGGCACAGATACGCAGTATTTT. It translates to CASSGRGGTDTQYF.

V is TRBV25-1 and J is TRBJ1-4; D is perhaps TRBD1 (5 bases). V lost 4 bases and J 5 bases, leaving 14 bases between the germline ends. This CDR3 comprises 15 residues. CDR1 and CDR2 (germline): MGHDK, SYGVNS. CDR3 bases: TGTGCCAGCAGTGGAGTGTACAGGCTGAATGAAAAACTGTTTTTT. Translation: CASSGVYRLNEKLFF.

This clone was detected only once. This chain joins TRBV9 and TRBJ2-1; 8 nucleotides align to TRBD2. The trim removed 3 bases at V and 0 bases at J, leaving 2 bases unmatched. Germline lookup yields CDR1 SGDLS and CDR2 YYNGEE. The CDR3 extends over 15 amino acids. Here the CDR3 reads CASSEAGDSYNEQFF. Written as DNA, the CDR3 is TGTGCCAGCAGCGAAGCGGGGGACTCCTACAATGAGCAGTTCTTC.

The chain is built from TRBV10-3 and TRBJ1-1, with D perhaps TRBD1 (5 bases). Germline V gives CDR1 ENHRY, CDR2 SYGVKD. The V end lost 7 bases, the J end lost 1 base, and 10 bases lay between the germline ends. The CDR3 spans 13 residues. CDR3 sequence reads: CAITGQKNTEAFF. The CDR3 bases are TGTGCCATCACCGGACAAAAGAACACTGAAGCTTTCTTT.

The chain employs TRBV5-1 and TRBJ2-3; TRBD2 matches at 9 bases. Trimming cost V 2 bases and J 0 bases; bases outside gene matches: 7. Germline CDR1 and CDR2: SGHRS and YFSETQ. The CDR3 sequence is 17 residues long. The CDR3: CASSFSQRGVSTDTQYF. DNA for the CDR3: TGCGCCAGCAGCTTTAGTCAGCGGGGGGTTAGCACAGATACGCAGTATTTT.

This clone was counted only a few times. This chain uses TRBV2 with TRBJ1-4; tentatively, D is TRBD1 (6 bases). The ends were cut back, 2 bases at V and 3 bases at J, with 10 bases in the middle. CDR3 length: 15 amino acids. Germline loops: CDR1 SNHLY, CDR2 FYNNEI. The CDR3 is CASSEQGQANEKLFF. The CDR3 DNA sequence: TGTGCCAGCAGTGAACAGGGGCAGGCTAATGAAAAACTGTTTTTT.

The rearrangement links TRBV6-1 to TRBJ2-7; D not resolved. Looked up from germline, CDR1 is MNHNS and CDR2 is SASEGT. V was trimmed by 7 bases and J by 5 bases, leaving 6 bases between them. This CDR3 region has 10 residues. DNA of the CDR3: TGTGCCAGCATGAGTGACGAGCAGTACTTC. This encodes CASMSDEQYF.

The V and J genes are TRBV11-1 and TRBJ2-1; 11 bases map to TRBD2. Germline V gene lookup returns CDR1 SGHAT and CDR2 FQDESV (reference sequence). Trimming took 6 bases from V and 4 from J; bases not matched to a gene: 5. The CDR3 consists of 15 residues. The CDR3 DNA follows: TGTGCCAGCAGACCTTTAGCGGGGGGGTACAATGAGCAGTTCTTC. Protein: CASRPLAGGYNEQFF.

This clone has a handful of counts. This chain joins TRBV7-8 and TRBJ2-2; 10 nucleotides align to TRBD1. V lost 4 bases, J lost 3 bases, and 5 bases stayed unmatched. The length of the CDR3 is 16 residues. CDR1 and CDR2 (germline): SGHVS, FQNEAQ. CDR3 coding DNA: TGTGCCAGCAGCTCACGGGACAGGGGTGACACCGGGGAGCTGTTTTTT. This translates into CASSSRDRGDTGELFF. Looking up the rest from reference TRBV7-8 and TRBJ2-2 gives the full variable domain: GAGVSQSPRYKVAKRGQDVALRCDPISGHVSLFWYQQALGQGPEFLTYFQNEAQLDKSGLPSDRFFAERPEGSVSTLKIQRTQQEDSAVYLCASSSRDRGDTGELFFGEGSRLTVL.

The rearrangement links TRBV7-9 to TRBJ2-7; D perhaps matches TRBD2 (5 bases). V lost 8 bases to trimming and J lost 4 bases, with 6 bases between them. There are 10 residues in the CDR3. CDR1 is SEHNR and CDR2 is FQNEAQ in the germline V gene (reference sequence). CDR3 in amino acids: CASGEYEQYF. DNA of the CDR3: TGTGCCAGCGGGGAGTACGAGCAGTACTTC.

This clone turned up a few times. The J gene is TRBJ1-4, the V gene TRBV5-1; tentative D call: TRBD1 (6 bases). Germline V gene lookup returns CDR1 SGHRS and CDR2 YFSETQ. Trimming removed 0 bases at V and 8 bases at J, with 20 bases between. The CDR3 is 17 amino acids. The chain's CDR3 is CASSLGGHLLGLEKLFF. The CDR3 DNA follows: TGCGCCAGCAGCTTGGGGGGACACCTCCTCGGGCTGGAAAAACTGTTTTTT.

V and J are TRBV4-2 and TRBJ2-7; D unclear. CDR1 and CDR2 (germline): LGHNA, YNFKEQ. The length of the CDR3 is 14 residues. The ends were cut back, 0 bases at V and 1 base at J, with 7 bases in the middle. This CDR3 is CASSQDRESYEQYF. In nucleotides, the CDR3 is TGTGCCAGCAGCCAAGATCGAGAATCCTACGAGCAGTACTTC.

This clone showed up just once. The CDR3 DNA follows: TGTGCCAGCAGCGACAGGGAGAGTTATGGAAACACCATATATTTT. Translating gives CASSDRESYGNTIYF. The chain carries TRBV7-6 and TRBJ1-3; 7 positions agree with TRBD1. CDR1 and CDR2 from the germline V gene are SGHVS and FNYEAQ. This CDR3 spans 15 amino acids. J lost 3 bases, V lost 5 bases, and 7 bases had no gene match.

This clone was found a few times. V and J are TRBV6-5 and TRBJ1-3; D remains ambiguous. Trimming removed 6 bases at V and 4 bases at J, with 10 bases between. CDR1 is MNHEY and CDR2 is SVGAGI in the germline V gene. This CDR3 is built from 13 residues. The CDR3 region has the DNA TGTGCCAGCAGCCGAAGTAGAGGAAACACCATATATTTT. Translated: CASSRSRGNTIYF.